The entry below describes one TCR beta chain. The entry originates in a study of blood T cell repertoires in COVID-19. Measured with immunoSEQ multiplex PCR; TCRdb has only the in-frame clones, and not every one. The repertoire holds around 290,000 clones, with around 88% as singletons. Looked up from germline, CDR1 is SGHTS and CDR2 is YDEGEE. Trimming pared 2 bases from V and 1 base from J, leaving 12 bases between. This CDR3 region has 15 residues. This sequence was found in a man aged 40-55 years with acute or convalescent COVID-19. The sample taken for sequencing was peripheral blood. The chain carries TRBV5-8 and TRBJ1-2; perhaps TRBD1 as D (5 bases). The CDR3 DNA follows: TGTGCCAGCAGCTTAATCAGGGAGGTTAACTATGGCTACACCTTC. Translation: CASSLIREVNYGYTF.